A selection of T cell receptor beta chains follows, all from one sample in a study of T cells in Graves' hyperthyroidism and ophthalmopathy. TCRdb used MiXCR to reprocess the multiplex PCR reads, holding one entry per CDR3 protein. The data contain roughly 510,000 distinct CDR3 sequences, roughly 20% of them seen just once; the ten biggest clones take up 26%. Sequenced: blood. Receptor source: a man younger than 35 with Graves' hyperthyroidism. CDR3s include the opening cysteine and the closing phenylalanine or tryptophan. D genes are given only for firm matches. Size is stated for part of the rows, as once, few or many counts, or as a class when the clone is expanded.

J gene: TRBJ2-4; V gene: TRBV9; D gene: .; clone size: .; CDR3 DNA: TGTGCCAGCAGCGGCGACGGGAACATTCAGTACTTC; CDR3 protein: CASSGDGNIQYF
J gene: TRBJ2-7; V gene: TRBV19; D gene: TRBD1; clone size: .; CDR3 DNA: TGTGCCGGTACCCCCGGGACAGGGGGCTACGAGCAGTACTTC; CDR3 protein: CAGTPGTGGYEQYF
J gene: TRBJ2-2; V gene: TRBV6-1; D gene: .; clone size: few; CDR3 DNA: TGTGCCAGCAGGTCCGGGGGCAGTACCGGGGAGCTGTTTTTT; CDR3 protein: CASRSGGSTGELFF
J gene: TRBJ1-1; V gene: TRBV7-8; D gene: .; clone size: .; CDR3 DNA: TGTGTCACCCGGACGGACATGAACACTGAAGCTTGCTTT; CDR3 protein: CVTRTDMNTEACF
J gene: TRBJ2-3; V gene: TRBV6-1; D gene: .; clone size: few; CDR3 DNA: TGTGCCAGCAGTCCCATCGGGGAAGATACGCAGTATTTT; CDR3 protein: CASSPIGEDTQYF
J gene: TRBJ2-3; V gene: TRBV6-5; D gene: .; clone size: few; CDR3 DNA: TGTGCCAGCAGTTACTCGTCCTGGAGTTCGGTAGATACGCAGTATTTT; CDR3 protein: CASSYSSWSSVDTQYF
J gene: TRBJ1-1; V gene: TRBV6-1; D gene: .; clone size: many; CDR3 DNA: TGTGCCAGCAGCCCCCGGTCCGCCCAAGCTTTCTTT; CDR3 protein: CASSPRSAQAFF
J gene: TRBJ1-2; V gene: TRBV9; D gene: .; clone size: many; CDR3 DNA: TGTGCCAGCAGCCCTTCCCTCCCGGCAAGGAATTATGGCTACACCTTC; CDR3 protein: CASSPSLPARNYGYTF
J gene: TRBJ1-1; V gene: TRBV2; D gene: .; clone size: many; CDR3 DNA: TGTGCCAGCAAGAGAGGGGACACTGAAGCTTTCTTT; CDR3 protein: CASKRGDTEAFF
J gene: TRBJ2-2; V gene: TRBV28; D gene: .; clone size: .; CDR3 DNA: TGTGCCAGCAGTTTCCCCTTTCTCCTATCCGCGAACACCGGGGAGCTGTTTTTT; CDR3 protein: CASSFPFLLSANTGELFF
J gene: TRBJ2-5; V gene: TRBV20-1; D gene: .; clone size: many; CDR3 DNA: TGCAGTGCTAGATCAGCGAAGGGGACAGAGACCCAGTACTTC; CDR3 protein: CSARSAKGTETQYF
J gene: TRBJ2-7; V gene: TRBV27; D gene: .; clone size: many; CDR3 DNA: TGTGCCCGTCGGCGGGACAACCCCTACGAGCAGTACTTC; CDR3 protein: CARRRDNPYEQYF
J gene: TRBJ2-7; V gene: TRBV20-1; D gene: TRBD2; clone size: .; CDR3 DNA: TGCAGTGCTAGGTTGGCGGGACTAGCGGACTACGAGCAGTACTTC; CDR3 protein: CSARLAGLADYEQYF
J gene: TRBJ2-7; V gene: TRBV12-3/TRBV12-4; D gene: .; clone size: many; CDR3 DNA: TGTGCCAGCACCCGGGACGGGACCTACGAGCAGTACTTC; CDR3 protein: CASTRDGTYEQYF
J gene: TRBJ2-1; V gene: TRBV25-1; D gene: .; clone size: few; CDR3 DNA: TGTGCCAGCAGTGTCAGATCCTACAATGAGCAGTTCTTC; CDR3 protein: CASSVRSYNEQFF
J gene: TRBJ2-3; V gene: TRBV24-1; D gene: TRBD1; clone size: many; CDR3 DNA: TGTGCCACCAGTGATTTGATGGACAGGGGATATACGCAGTATTTT; CDR3 protein: CATSDLMDRGYTQYF
J gene: TRBJ2-5; V gene: TRBV2; D gene: .; clone size: many; CDR3 DNA: TGTGCCAGCACCTCGGGACACGCGGAGACCCAGTACTTC; CDR3 protein: CASTSGHAETQYF
J gene: TRBJ1-2; V gene: TRBV28; D gene: .; clone size: few; CDR3 DNA: TGTGCCAGCAGGTGGGGGTACTATGGCTACACCTTC; CDR3 protein: CASRWGYYGYTF
J gene: TRBJ2-2; V gene: TRBV9; D gene: TRBD1; clone size: many; CDR3 DNA: TGTGCCAGCAGCCCTCAGGGTAGGGGGCTAGCCGGGGAGCTGTTTTTT; CDR3 protein: CASSPQGRGLAGELFF
J gene: TRBJ2-7; V gene: TRBV28; D gene: .; clone size: few; CDR3 DNA: TGTGCCAGCAGTTTCTGGCCTAGTACCTACGAGCAGTACTTC; CDR3 protein: CASSFWPSTYEQYF
J gene: TRBJ1-6; V gene: TRBV6-1; D gene: .; clone size: many; CDR3 DNA: TGTGCCAGCAGTGAACCCTCCGTGGGTTCGGACTATTACTCACCCCTCCACTTT; CDR3 protein: CASSEPSVGSDYYSPLHF
J gene: TRBJ2-5; V gene: TRBV30; D gene: .; clone size: many; CDR3 DNA: TGTGCCTGGAGTGTGGCAGGGTGGCAAGAGACCCAGTACTTC; CDR3 protein: CAWSVAGWQETQYF
J gene: TRBJ1-2; V gene: TRBV7-9; D gene: .; clone size: .; CDR3 DNA: TGTGCCAGCAGCTTAGAGACTTTTCGCTATGGCTACACCTTC; CDR3 protein: CASSLETFRYGYTF
J gene: TRBJ2-5; V gene: TRBV28; D gene: .; clone size: few; CDR3 DNA: TGTGCCAGCAGTTTACCCCCCGGATCAGAGACCCAGTACTTC; CDR3 protein: CASSLPPGSETQYF
J gene: TRBJ2-7; V gene: TRBV20-1; D gene: .; clone size: few; CDR3 DNA: TGCAGTGCTAGAGACAGCCCAAATTCCTACGAGCAGTACTTC; CDR3 protein: CSARDSPNSYEQYF
J gene: TRBJ2-5; V gene: TRBV6-1; D gene: .; clone size: many; CDR3 DNA: TGTGCCAGCAGGTTTTACGACAGGCGCGGAGAGACCCAGTACTTC; CDR3 protein: CASRFYDRRGETQYF
J gene: TRBJ2-7; V gene: TRBV12-3/TRBV12-4; D gene: .; clone size: once; CDR3 DNA: TGTGCCAGCACCTCACAAGGGGGGAGCGACGAGCAGTACTTC; CDR3 protein: CASTSQGGSDEQYF
J gene: TRBJ2-5; V gene: TRBV3-1; D gene: TRBD1; clone size: many; CDR3 DNA: TGTGCCAGCAGCCAAGAAGGAGGACAGGACCAAGAGACCCAGTACTTC; CDR3 protein: CASSQEGGQDQETQYF
J gene: TRBJ1-1; V gene: TRBV28; D gene: TRBD1; clone size: many; CDR3 DNA: TGTGCCAGCAGTTTATTACCGGGACAGGGGGACACTGAAGCTTTCTTT; CDR3 protein: CASSLLPGQGDTEAFF
J gene: TRBJ1-6; V gene: TRBV6-1; D gene: TRBD1; clone size: .; CDR3 DNA: TGTGCCGTAGGGACAGCCAATTCACCCCTCCACTTT; CDR3 protein: CAVGTANSPLHF
J gene: TRBJ1-3; V gene: TRBV28; D gene: .; clone size: .; CDR3 DNA: TGTGCCAGCAATACCCTTTGGGGCTCTGGAAACACCATATATTTT; CDR3 protein: CASNTLWGSGNTIYF
J gene: TRBJ2-2; V gene: TRBV7-6; D gene: .; clone size: .; CDR3 DNA: TGTGCCAGCAGCTTAGCGATGGACAACGCGAACACCGGGGAGCTGTTTTTT; CDR3 protein: CASSLAMDNANTGELFF
J gene: TRBJ1-2; V gene: TRBV6-2/TRBV6-3; D gene: .; clone size: many; CDR3 DNA: TGTGCCAGCAGTCCCCGGGACCCACGGGGCTACACCTTC; CDR3 protein: CASSPRDPRGYTF
J gene: TRBJ2-2; V gene: TRBV2; D gene: .; clone size: many; CDR3 DNA: TGTGCCAGCAGTGTAGTACGGCCGACAGGCTTAGCGAGCACCGGGGAGCTGTTTTTT; CDR3 protein: CASSVVRPTGLASTGELFF
J gene: TRBJ2-2; V gene: TRBV30; D gene: TRBD1; clone size: .; CDR3 DNA: TGTGCCTGGAGTCGCGAGACAGGGATATTGACCGGGGAGCTGTTTTTT; CDR3 protein: CAWSRETGILTGELFF
J gene: TRBJ2-7; V gene: TRBV7-9; D gene: TRBD2; clone size: few; CDR3 DNA: TGTGCCAGCAGCTCTAGCGGAGTCTACGAGCAGTACTTC; CDR3 protein: CASSSSGVYEQYF
J gene: TRBJ2-7; V gene: TRBV29-1; D gene: .; clone size: .; CDR3 DNA: TGCAGCGTTGGAGAGAGGGACGAGCAGTACTTC; CDR3 protein: CSVGERDEQYF
J gene: TRBJ2-7; V gene: TRBV27; D gene: .; clone size: many; CDR3 DNA: TGTGCCAGCAGCCCTACCGGCTACGTGCAGTACTTC; CDR3 protein: CASSPTGYVQYF
J gene: TRBJ1-5; V gene: TRBV28; D gene: .; clone size: many; CDR3 DNA: TGTGCCAGTAGGTCCGGGAATCAGCCCCAGCATTTT; CDR3 protein: CASRSGNQPQHF
J gene: TRBJ2-7; V gene: TRBV5-1; D gene: TRBD1; clone size: many; CDR3 DNA: TGCGCCAGCAGCCTTCCGGGACAGGGGGCTTGGAGCTACGAGCAGTACTTC; CDR3 protein: CASSLPGQGAWSYEQYF